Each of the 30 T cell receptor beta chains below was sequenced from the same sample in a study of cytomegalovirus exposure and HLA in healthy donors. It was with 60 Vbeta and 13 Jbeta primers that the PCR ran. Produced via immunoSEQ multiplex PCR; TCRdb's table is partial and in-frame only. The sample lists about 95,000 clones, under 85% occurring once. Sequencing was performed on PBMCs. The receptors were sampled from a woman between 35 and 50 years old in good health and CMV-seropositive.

The CDR3 reads CASSSQGLPADTQYF. CDR3 sequence (DNA): TGCGCCAGCAGCTCCCAGGGACTCCCCGCGGATACGCAGTATTTT. The V call is TRBV5-1, the J call TRBJ2-3; D may be TRBD2 (6 bases). CDR1 is SGHRS, CDR2 YFSETQ, per germline. This CDR3 is 15 amino acids long. V was shortened by 3 bases and J by 6 bases, with 17 bases between the two germline ends.

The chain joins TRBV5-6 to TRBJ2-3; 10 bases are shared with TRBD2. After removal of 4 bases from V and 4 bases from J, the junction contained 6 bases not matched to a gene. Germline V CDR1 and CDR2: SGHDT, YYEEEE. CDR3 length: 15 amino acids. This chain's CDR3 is CASSDLSGRPDTQYF. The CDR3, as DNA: TGTGCCAGCAGCGACCTTAGCGGGAGGCCAGATACGCAGTATTTT.

CDR3: CASSLRQTNEKLFF. The DNA of the CDR3 is TGTGCCAGCAGTTTACGACAGACTAATGAAAAACTGTTTTTT. The V call is TRBV28, the J call TRBJ1-4; the D gene is possibly TRBD1 (5 bases). This CDR3 has 14 residues. Trimming pared 2 bases from V and 2 bases from J, leaving 6 bases between. Germline-derived CDR1 and CDR2 are MDHEN and SYDVKM.

The CDR3 DNA is TGTGCCAGCAGCCCTATAGCGGGGAAAACGATCTACGAGCAGTACTTC. Translated, it gives CASSPIAGKTIYEQYF. The chain couples TRBV5-4 to TRBJ2-5; 8 positions match TRBD2. TRBJ2-7 matches the DNA end more closely, so the J call is doubtful. The CDR3 totals 16 residues. Germline CDR1 and CDR2: SGHNT and YYREEE (reference sequence).

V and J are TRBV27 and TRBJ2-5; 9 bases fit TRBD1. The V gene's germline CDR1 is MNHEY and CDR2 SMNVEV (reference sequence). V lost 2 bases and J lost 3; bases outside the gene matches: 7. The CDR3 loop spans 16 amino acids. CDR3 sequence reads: CASSLLGQGPKETQYF. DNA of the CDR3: TGTGCCAGCAGTTTACTGGGACAGGGACCGAAAGAGACCCAGTACTTC.

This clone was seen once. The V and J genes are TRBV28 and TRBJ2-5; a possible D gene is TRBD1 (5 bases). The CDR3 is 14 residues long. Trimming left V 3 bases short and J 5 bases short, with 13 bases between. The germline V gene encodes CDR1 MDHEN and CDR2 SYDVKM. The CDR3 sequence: CASSFGAAQETQYF. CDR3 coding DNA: TGTGCCAGCAGTTTTGGGGCGGCCCAGGAGACCCAGTACTTC.

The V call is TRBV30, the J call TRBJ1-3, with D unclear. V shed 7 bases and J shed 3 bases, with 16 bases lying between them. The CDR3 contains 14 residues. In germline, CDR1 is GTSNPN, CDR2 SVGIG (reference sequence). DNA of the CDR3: TGTGCCTCCGGTGGGGAGGGAGGTGGAAACACCATATATTTT. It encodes CASGGEGGGNTIYF.

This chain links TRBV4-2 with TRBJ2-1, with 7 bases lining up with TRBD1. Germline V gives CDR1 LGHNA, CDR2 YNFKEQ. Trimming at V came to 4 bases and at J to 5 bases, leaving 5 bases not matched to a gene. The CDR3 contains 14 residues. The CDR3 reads CASSPGQKDNEQFF. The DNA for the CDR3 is TGTGCCAGCAGCCCGGGACAGAAGGACAATGAGCAGTTCTTC.

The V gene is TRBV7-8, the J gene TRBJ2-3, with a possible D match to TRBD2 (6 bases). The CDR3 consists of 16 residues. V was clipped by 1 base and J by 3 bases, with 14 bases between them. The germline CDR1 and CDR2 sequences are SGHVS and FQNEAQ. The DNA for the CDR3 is TGTGCCAGCAGCTTAGAGGGGTGGGCGGGAACAGATACGCAGTATTTT. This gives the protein CASSLEGWAGTDTQYF.

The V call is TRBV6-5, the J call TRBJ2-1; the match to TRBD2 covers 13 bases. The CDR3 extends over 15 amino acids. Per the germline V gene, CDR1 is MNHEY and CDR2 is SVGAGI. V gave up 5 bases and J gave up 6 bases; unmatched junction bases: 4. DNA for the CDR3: TGTGCCAGCAGTCTGGGACTAGCGGGGAGCAATGAGCAGTTCTTC. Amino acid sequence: CASSLGLAGSNEQFF.

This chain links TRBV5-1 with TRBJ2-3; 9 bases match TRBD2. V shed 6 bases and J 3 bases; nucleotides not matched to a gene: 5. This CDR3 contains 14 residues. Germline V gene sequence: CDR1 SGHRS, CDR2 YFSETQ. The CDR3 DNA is TGCGCCAGCACGCCGGGACTAGCAACAGATACGCAGTATTTT. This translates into CASTPGLATDTQYF.

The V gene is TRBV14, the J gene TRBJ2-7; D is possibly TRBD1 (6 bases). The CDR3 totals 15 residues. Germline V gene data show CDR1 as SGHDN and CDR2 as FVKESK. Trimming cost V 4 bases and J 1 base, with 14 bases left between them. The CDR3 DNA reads TGTGCCAGCAGCCCCAACGACAGGTTGTCCTACGAGCAGTACTTC. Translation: CASSPNDRLSYEQYF.

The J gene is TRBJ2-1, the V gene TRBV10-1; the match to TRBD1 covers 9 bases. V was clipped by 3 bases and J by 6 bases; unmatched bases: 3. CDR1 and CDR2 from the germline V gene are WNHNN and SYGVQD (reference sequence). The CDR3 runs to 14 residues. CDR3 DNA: TGCGCCAGCAGTGAACGGACAGGGGTCAATGAGCAGTTCTTC. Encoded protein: CASSERTGVNEQFF.

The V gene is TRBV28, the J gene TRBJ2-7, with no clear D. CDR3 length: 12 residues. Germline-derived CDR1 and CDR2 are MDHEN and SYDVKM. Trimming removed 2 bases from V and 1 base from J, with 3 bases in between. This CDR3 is CASSLLSYEQYF. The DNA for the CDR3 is TGTGCCAGCAGTTTACTGTCCTACGAGCAGTACTTC.

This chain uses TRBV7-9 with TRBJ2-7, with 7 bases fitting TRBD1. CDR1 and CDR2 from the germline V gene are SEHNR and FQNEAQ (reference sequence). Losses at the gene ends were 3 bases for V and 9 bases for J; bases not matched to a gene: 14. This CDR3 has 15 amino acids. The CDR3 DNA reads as TGTGCCAGCAGCTTCATCGGGACAGACGCCCCAGGGCAGTACTTC. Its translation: CASSFIGTDAPGQYF.

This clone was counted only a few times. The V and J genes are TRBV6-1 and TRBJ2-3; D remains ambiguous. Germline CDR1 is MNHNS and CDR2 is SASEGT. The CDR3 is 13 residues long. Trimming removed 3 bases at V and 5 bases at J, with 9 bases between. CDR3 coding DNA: TGTGCCAGCAGTGATTGGGCTGAAGATACGCAGTATTTT. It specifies CASSDWAEDTQYF.

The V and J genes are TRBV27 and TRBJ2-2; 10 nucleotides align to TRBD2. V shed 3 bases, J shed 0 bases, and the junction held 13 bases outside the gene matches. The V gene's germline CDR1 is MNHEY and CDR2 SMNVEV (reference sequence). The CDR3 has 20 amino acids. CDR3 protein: CASSFRPLAGVTSNTGELFF. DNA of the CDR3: TGTGCCAGCAGTTTCCGGCCCCTAGCGGGAGTGACCTCGAACACCGGGGAGCTGTTTTTT.

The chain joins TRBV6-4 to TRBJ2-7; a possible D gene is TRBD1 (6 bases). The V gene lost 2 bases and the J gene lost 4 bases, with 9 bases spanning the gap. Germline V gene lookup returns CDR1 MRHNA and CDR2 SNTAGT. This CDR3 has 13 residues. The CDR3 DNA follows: TGTGCCAGCAGTGACCGGACAGATTACGAGCAGTACTTC. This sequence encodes CASSDRTDYEQYF.

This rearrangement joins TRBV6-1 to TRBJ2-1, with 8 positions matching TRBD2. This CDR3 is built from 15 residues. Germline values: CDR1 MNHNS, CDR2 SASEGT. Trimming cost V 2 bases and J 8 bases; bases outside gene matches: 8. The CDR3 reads CASSEQSGSIYEQFF. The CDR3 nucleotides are TGTGCCAGCAGTGAACAAAGCGGGAGCATCTATGAGCAGTTCTTC.

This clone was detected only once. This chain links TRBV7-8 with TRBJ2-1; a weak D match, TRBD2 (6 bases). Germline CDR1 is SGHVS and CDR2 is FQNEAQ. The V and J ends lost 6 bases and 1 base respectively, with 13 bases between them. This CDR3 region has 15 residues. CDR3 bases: TGTGCCAGCAGGGCGACTAGTCCGTCCTACAATGAGCAGTTCTTC. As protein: CASRATSPSYNEQFF.

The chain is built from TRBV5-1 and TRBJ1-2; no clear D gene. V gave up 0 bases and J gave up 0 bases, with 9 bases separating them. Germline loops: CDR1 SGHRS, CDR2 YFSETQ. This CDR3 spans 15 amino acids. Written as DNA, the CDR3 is TGCGCCAGCAGCTTGGGGCAGGTCCCTAACTATGGCTACACCTTC. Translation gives CASSLGQVPNYGYTF.

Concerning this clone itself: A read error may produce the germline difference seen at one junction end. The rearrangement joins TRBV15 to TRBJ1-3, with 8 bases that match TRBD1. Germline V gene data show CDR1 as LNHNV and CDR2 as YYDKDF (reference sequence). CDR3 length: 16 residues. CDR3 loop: CATSRQGPSSGNTIYF. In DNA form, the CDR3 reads TGTGCTACCAGCAGACAGGGGCCTTCTTCTGGAAACACCATATATTTT.

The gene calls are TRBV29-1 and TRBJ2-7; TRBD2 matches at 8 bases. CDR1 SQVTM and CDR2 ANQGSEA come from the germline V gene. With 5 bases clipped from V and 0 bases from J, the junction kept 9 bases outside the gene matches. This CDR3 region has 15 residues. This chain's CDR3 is CSVRVAGPGSYEQYF. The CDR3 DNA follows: TGCAGCGTTAGAGTAGCGGGGCCCGGCTCCTACGAGCAGTACTTC.

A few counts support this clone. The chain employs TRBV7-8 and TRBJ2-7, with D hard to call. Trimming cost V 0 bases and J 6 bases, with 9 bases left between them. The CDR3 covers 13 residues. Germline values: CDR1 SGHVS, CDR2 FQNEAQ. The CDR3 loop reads CASSLARGREQYF. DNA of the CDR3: TGTGCCAGCAGCTTAGCGCGTGGTCGCGAGCAGTACTTC.

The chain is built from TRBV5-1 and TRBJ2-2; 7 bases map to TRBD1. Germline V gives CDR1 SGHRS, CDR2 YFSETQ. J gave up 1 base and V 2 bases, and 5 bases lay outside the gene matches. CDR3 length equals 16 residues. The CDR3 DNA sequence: TGCGCCAGCAGCTTTGAGGGGGCCTTGAACACCGGGGAGCTGTTTTTT. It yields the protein CASSFEGALNTGELFF.

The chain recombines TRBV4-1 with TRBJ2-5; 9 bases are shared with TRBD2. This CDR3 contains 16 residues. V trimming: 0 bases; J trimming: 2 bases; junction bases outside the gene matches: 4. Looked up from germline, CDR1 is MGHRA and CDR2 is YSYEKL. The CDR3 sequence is CASSQDSGRPQETQYF. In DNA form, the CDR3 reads TGCGCCAGCAGCCAAGACAGCGGGAGGCCACAAGAGACCCAGTACTTC.

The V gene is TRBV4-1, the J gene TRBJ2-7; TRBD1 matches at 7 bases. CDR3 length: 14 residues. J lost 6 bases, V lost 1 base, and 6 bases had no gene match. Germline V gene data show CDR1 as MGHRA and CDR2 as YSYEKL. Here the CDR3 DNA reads TGCGCCAGCAGCCAAGGGCTGACAGGGCGCGAGCAGTACTTC. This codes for CASSQGLTGREQYF.

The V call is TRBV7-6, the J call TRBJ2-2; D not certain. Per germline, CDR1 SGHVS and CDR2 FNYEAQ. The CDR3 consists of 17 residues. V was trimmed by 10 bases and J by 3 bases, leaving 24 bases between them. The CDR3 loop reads CATNQLVTEDYTGELFF. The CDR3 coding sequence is TGTGCCACTAATCAATTGGTCACCGAGGATTACACCGGGGAGCTGTTTTTT.

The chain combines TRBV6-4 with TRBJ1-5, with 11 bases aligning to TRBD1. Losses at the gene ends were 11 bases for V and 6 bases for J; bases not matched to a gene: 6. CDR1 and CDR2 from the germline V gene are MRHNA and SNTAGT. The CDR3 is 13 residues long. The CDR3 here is CAGHGTGGQPQHF. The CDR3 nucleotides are TGTGCCGGACACGGGACAGGGGGTCAGCCCCAGCATTTT.

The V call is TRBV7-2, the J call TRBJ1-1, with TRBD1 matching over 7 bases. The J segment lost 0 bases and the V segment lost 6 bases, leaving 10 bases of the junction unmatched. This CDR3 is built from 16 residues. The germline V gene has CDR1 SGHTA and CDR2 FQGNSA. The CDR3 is CASRFYRGEMNTEAFF. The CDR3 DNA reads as TGTGCCAGCAGATTCTACAGGGGAGAGATGAACACTGAAGCTTTCTTT. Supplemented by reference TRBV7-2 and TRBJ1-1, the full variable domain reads GAGVSQSPSNKVTEKGKDVELRCDPISGHTALYWYRQSLGQGLEFLIYFQGNSAPDKSGLPSDRFSAERTGGSVSTLTIQRTQQEDSAVYLCASRFYRGEMNTEAFFGQGTRLTVV.